This TCR beta chain derives from a study of T-cell memory formation after mild COVID-19. Study-level information: Clustering of TCRs was largely donor specific.

Germline assignment: CDR1 SQVTM and CDR2 ANQGSEA. The CDR3 totals 14 residues. The germline V and J ends were trimmed by 4 bases and 7 bases, with 16 bases remaining between them. The authors produced TCR alpha and TCR beta cDNA libraries with sample barcodes and UMIs by 5'RACE using constant-segment primers. TCRdb called the 5' RACE reads again in MiXCR, with one record for every CDR3 protein. The table records approximately 350,000 distinct CDR3 sequences, roughly 14% of them present only once. This clonotype was observed a few times. The sequencing sample was made of PBMCs or a T cell subset sorted from them (not recorded which). This clonotype originated in a man in his late teens or twenties who had mild COVID-19 (a few samples of this study predate the infection). Cell type and time point are not known. The chain has TRBV29-1 and TRBJ1-4; possibly TRBD1 for D (6 bases). The CDR3 protein is CSVVLGGGGEKLFF. In DNA, the CDR3 is TGCAGCGTTGTACTAGGGGGTGGCGGTGAAAAACTGTTTTTT.